These 8 T cell receptor beta chains share one sample of origin, sequenced in a study of shared clonotypes between healthy human individuals. CD45RO-negative cells were positively selected for CCR7, leaving out terminally differentiated effector memory CD45RA+ cells. Here immunoSEQ multiplex PCR was the method, and the copy in TCRdb shows in-frame clones only, minus some. The repertoire has over 2,000,000 clones, about 94% of them found once; the top ten carry 1.5% to 2%. Source material: naive CD8+ T cells from PBMCs. The receptors come from a man in his late teens or twenties in good health. Some clones in this sample may be carry-over from other donors' samples.

This clone was found once. The chain is built from TRBV9 and TRBJ2-5; TRBD2 aligns across 8 bases. The junction had 9 bases not matched to a gene; V was cut back by 4 bases and J by 1 base. Germline V gene data show CDR1 as SGDLS and CDR2 as YYNGEE. This CDR3 spans 16 amino acids. CDR3 amino acids: CASSFRAGVGQETQYF. For the CDR3, the DNA is TGTGCCAGCAGCTTCAGAGCGGGAGTGGGCCAAGAGACCCAGTACTTC.

The V gene is TRBV5-1, the J gene TRBJ1-2, with a weak D call TRBD1 (5 bases). CDR1 and CDR2 from the germline V gene are SGHRS and YFSETQ. This CDR3 is 14 amino acids long. Trimming stripped 4 bases from V and 2 bases from J, with 12 bases between. In nucleotides, the CDR3 is TGCGCCAGCAGCCCGGGGACCGACAACTATGGCTACACCTTC. The encoded protein is CASSPGTDNYGYTF.

The rearrangement joins TRBV4-2 to TRBJ2-3; the match to TRBD1 covers 7 bases. Germline V lookup: CDR1 LGHNA, CDR2 YNFKEQ. Trimming at V came to 4 bases and at J to 9 bases, leaving 7 bases not matched to a gene. This CDR3 has 13 amino acids. The CDR3 region is CASSPRTGPTQYF. In nucleotides, the CDR3 is TGTGCCAGCAGCCCCCGGACAGGACCAACGCAGTATTTT.

The V and J genes are TRBV9 and TRBJ2-2; D is unresolved. This CDR3 is built from 13 residues. Germline-derived CDR1 and CDR2 are SGDLS and YYNGEE. Trimming removed 2 bases from V and 6 bases from J, with 8 bases in between. CDR3 sequence: CASSVQPPGELFF. CDR3 in DNA: TGTGCCAGCAGCGTTCAACCCCCCGGGGAGCTGTTTTTT.

The chain couples TRBV7-9 to TRBJ2-7; 7 bases line up with TRBD2. Germline values: CDR1 SEHNR, CDR2 FQNEAQ (reference sequence). The CDR3 is 17 residues long. V lost 1 base and J lost 2; bases outside the gene matches: 11. CDR3 bases: TGTGCCAGCAGCTTAGGTCCTGGGGAGGGCCGTCCCTACGAGCAGTACTTC. Amino acids: CASSLGPGEGRPYEQYF.

The genes are TRBV25-1 and TRBJ2-5, with D perhaps matching TRBD2 (5 bases). The V and J ends lost 4 bases and 5 bases respectively, with 11 bases between them. This CDR3 contains 13 residues. CDR1 and CDR2 from the germline V gene are MGHDK and SYGVNS. The CDR3 sequence is CASSAIRGETQYF. The CDR3 DNA is TGTGCCAGCAGTGCAATACGGGGTGAGACCCAGTACTTC.

The rearrangement joins TRBV4-3 to TRBJ2-7; no definite D call. This CDR3 spans 16 amino acids. Germline V CDR1 and CDR2: LGHNA, YSLEER. With 1 base removed from V and 4 bases from J, the gap between germline ends came to 17 bases. The DNA of the CDR3 is TGCGCCAGCAGCCAAGGGGCCAGGTTTGGTTGGTACGAGCAGTACTTC. Its protein is CASSQGARFGWYEQYF.

CDR3 sequence reads: CASSLILKGGLRYEQYF. Written as DNA, the CDR3 is TGTGCCAGCAGCCTCATCCTAAAAGGGGGCCTGAGATACGAGCAGTACTTC. V and J are TRBV28 and TRBJ2-7; 7 bases are shared with TRBD1. CDR1 and CDR2 (germline): MDHEN, SYDVKM. V gave up 6 bases and J gave up 4 bases; unmatched junction bases: 18. The length of the CDR3 is 17 residues.